This T cell receptor beta chain was captured in a study of PD-1 blockade in classical Hodgkin lymphoma. Whole-study results and caveats: In CD4+ cells, TCR diversity went up significantly by C4D1, but in CD8+ cells it did not.

The method was immunoSEQ multiplex PCR; TCRdb's version includes in-frame clones alone and lacks a portion of them. The sample consists of 25,000 to 30,000 clones, around 70% of them appearing once. In every patient, relapse followed autologous stem cell transplantation, while exposure to brentuximab vedotin differed. The CDR3 sequence is 14 residues long. Germline loops: CDR1 MDHEN, CDR2 SYDVKM. The V segment lost 6 bases and the J segment 1 base; nucleotides outside the gene matches: 5. To note about this clone: Its target is unknown.

The receptor's source is a human donor with classical Hodgkin lymphoma. The sample consisted of peripheral blood mononuclear cells (PBMCs), taken before the second cycle of nivolumab. The rearrangement joins TRBV28 to TRBJ1-1; 7 bases are a match to TRBD1. The CDR3 sequence is CASRAGTENTEAFF. The CDR3 nucleotides are TGTGCCAGCAGGGCAGGGACAGAGAACACTGAAGCTTTCTTT. The whole variable domain, filled in from reference TRBV28 and TRBJ1-1, reads DVKVTQSSRYLVKRTGEKVFLECVQDMDHENMFWYRQDPGLGLRLIYFSYDVKMKEKGDIPEGYSVSREKKERFSLILESASTNQTSMYLCASRAGTENTEAFFGQGTRLTVV.